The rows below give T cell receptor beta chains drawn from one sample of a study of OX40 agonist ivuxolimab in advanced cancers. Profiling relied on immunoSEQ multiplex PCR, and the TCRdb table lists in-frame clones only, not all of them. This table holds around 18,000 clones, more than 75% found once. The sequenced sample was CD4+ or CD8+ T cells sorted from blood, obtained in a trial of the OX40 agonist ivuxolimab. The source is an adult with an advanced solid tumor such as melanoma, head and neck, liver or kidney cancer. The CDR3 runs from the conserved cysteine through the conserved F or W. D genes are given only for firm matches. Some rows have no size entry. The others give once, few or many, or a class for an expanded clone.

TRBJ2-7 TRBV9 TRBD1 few TGTGCCAGCAGCAGAACACCCGGGACAGCCTACGAGCAGTACTTC CASSRTPGTAYEQYF
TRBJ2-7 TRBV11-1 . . TGTGCCAGCAGCTTAGACCAGAGTCCCTACGAGCAGTACTTC CASSLDQSPYEQYF
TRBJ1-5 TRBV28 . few TGTGCCAGCACGGACAATCAGCCCCAGCATTTT CASTDNQPQHF
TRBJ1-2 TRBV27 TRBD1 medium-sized TGTGCCAGCAGTGCGGGACAGAACTATGGCTACACCTTC CASSAGQNYGYTF
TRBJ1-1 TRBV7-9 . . TGTGCCAGCAGCTTATACACTGAAGCTTTCTTT CASSLYTEAFF
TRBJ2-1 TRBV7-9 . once TGTGCCAGCAGCTTAGGTGGTGGCAATGAGCAGTTCTTC CASSLGGGNEQFF
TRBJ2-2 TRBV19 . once TGTGCCAGTACCCTAGGTGGGACGGGAGTCAGCACCGGGGAGCTGTTTTTT CASTLGGTGVSTGELFF
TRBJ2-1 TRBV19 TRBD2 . TGTGCCAGTAATCCCAGCGGGAGATACAATGAGCAGTTCTTC CASNPSGRYNEQFF
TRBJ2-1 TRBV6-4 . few TGTGCCAGCAGTGATGGGTCGGGAGACTACAATGAGCAGTTCTTC CASSDGSGDYNEQFF
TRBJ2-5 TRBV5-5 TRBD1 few TGTGCCAGCAGCTCGGGGACAGCACAAGAGACCCAGTACTTC CASSSGTAQETQYF
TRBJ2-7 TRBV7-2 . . TGTGCCAGCAGCTTAGGCAGTCCCTACGAGCAGTACTTC CASSLGSPYEQYF
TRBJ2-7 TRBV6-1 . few TGTGCCAGCAGCGAATCCTACGAGCAGTACTTC CASSESYEQYF
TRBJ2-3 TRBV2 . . TGTGCCAGCAGCTCCTTCCAGGGAGATAATACGCAGTATTTT CASSSFQGDNTQYF
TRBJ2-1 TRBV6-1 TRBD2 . TGTGCCAGCAGTGATGGGACTAGCGGGAGGTCCGAGCAGTTCTTC CASSDGTSGRSEQFF
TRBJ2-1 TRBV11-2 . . TGTGCCAGCAGCTTAAGGGTATTCGAGCAGTTCTTC CASSLRVFEQFF